The 24 T cell receptor beta chains in this list originate from one sample, sequenced in a study of T-cell reconstitution after alpha-beta-depleted transplantation in children. Unique molecular identifiers were built into the TCRbeta library. MiXCR, run by TCRdb on the PCR reads, gives a single entry per CDR3 protein. The sample lists roughly 590,000 distinct CDR3 sequences, approximately 16% seen once, with under 1.2% in the top ten. The sequencing used PBMCs from the stem cell graft donor, collected from the stem cell graft. These TCRs come from a human donor who donated a stem cell graft to a child with acute myeloid leukemia.

This chain connects TRBV4-3 to TRBJ2-1; TRBD2 matches 7 bases. Germline CDR1 reads LGHNA; CDR2 reads YSLEER. The CDR3 spans 16 residues. Unmatched junction bases numbered 11, after V lost 0 bases and J lost 9 bases. As DNA, the CDR3 is TGCGCCAGCAGCCAAGATAGGCGGGCGGGGGAGGGTGAGCAGTTCTTC. This encodes CASSQDRRAGEGEQFF.

This clonotype was counted ten times or more. The rearrangement joins TRBV6-5 to TRBJ1-1, with D possibly matching TRBD1 (5 bases). The germline V gene has CDR1 MNHEY and CDR2 SVGAGI. This CDR3 is 16 amino acids long. Trimming took off 5 bases at V and 11 bases at J, with 27 bases between the two ends. The CDR3 sequence: CASSRGMGPYKGSAFF. The CDR3 DNA is TGTGCCAGCAGTCGAGGGATGGGACCCTATAAAGGGTCGGCTTTCTTT.

This clonotype was seen a single time. This may be a read error, as it is one base from a much larger clone. The missing conserved phenylalanine or tryptophan at the end of this CDR3 makes a read error likely. The chain is built from TRBV20-1 and TRBJ2-7, with D maybe TRBD1 (5 bases). Trimming removed 4 bases from V and 3 bases from J, with 10 bases in between. Germline-derived CDR1 and CDR2 are DFQATT and SNEGSKA (reference sequence). The CDR3 totals 12 residues. CDR3 amino acids: CSATGFNYEQYC. The CDR3 region has the DNA TGCAGTGCTACAGGGTTTAACTACGAGCAGTACTGC.

The V gene is TRBV20-1, the J gene TRBJ2-7, with D tentatively TRBD1 (8 bases). This CDR3 spans 16 amino acids. The V end was cut by 6 bases, the J end by 6 bases, with 27 bases between. Germline V gives CDR1 DFQATT, CDR2 SNEGSKA (reference sequence). CDR3 in DNA: TGCAGTGCCGTCAAAGGGGGGGGCAGGGGGCGACCCGAGCAGTACTTC. This gives the protein CSAVKGGGRGRPEQYF.

This clonotype was recorded many times. The chain combines TRBV29-1 with TRBJ1-2; D ambiguous. The V end was cut by 7 bases, the J end by 2 bases, with 14 bases between. This CDR3 has 13 amino acids. Germline CDR1 and CDR2: SQVTM and ANQGSEA. CDR3 sequence: CSAGEGKNYGYTF. CDR3 sequence (DNA): TGCAGCGCTGGGGAAGGGAAAAACTATGGCTACACCTTC.

The chain combines TRBV21-1 with TRBJ1-1. TRBV21-1 is an annotated pseudogene. The CDR3 extends over 16 amino acids. For the CDR3, the DNA is TGTGCCAGCAGCAATAAGGTGAGGGCTATGAACACTGAAGCTTTCTTT. It encodes CASSNKVRAMNTEAFF.

J is TRBJ2-3 and V is TRBV7-3; possibly TRBD2 for D (6 bases). This CDR3 is 13 amino acids long. Germline V lookup: CDR1 SGHTA, CDR2 FQGTGA. The V end lost 8 bases, the J end lost 7 bases, and 16 bases lay between the germline ends. CDR3 sequence: CASSRGAGNTQYF. The CDR3 DNA is TGTGCCAGCTCCCGCGGGGCTGGGAATACGCAGTATTTT.

This clonotype has a count of ten or more. V gene TRBV20-1 combines with J gene TRBJ2-1, with 8 nucleotides matching TRBD1. Looked up from germline, CDR1 is DFQATT and CDR2 is SNEGSKA (reference sequence). The CDR3 length is 15 residues. V dropped 5 bases and J dropped 4; count of bases not matched to a gene: 10. The CDR3 DNA is TGCAGTGCTCCAGACGGGACAGGAAATTACAATGAGCAGTTCTTC. Its protein product is CSAPDGTGNYNEQFF.

The table lists this clonotype with many counts. The chain is built from TRBV20-1 and TRBJ2-6; 7 positions match TRBD1. This CDR3 has 14 residues. CDR1 is DFQATT and CDR2 is SNEGSKA in the germline V gene (reference sequence). V gave up 4 bases and J gave up 4 bases; unmatched junction bases: 4. The CDR3 loop reads CSAKGALGANVLTF. DNA for the CDR3: TGCAGTGCTAAGGGGGCGCTGGGGGCCAACGTCCTGACTTTC.

In the case of this clonotype: A read error may produce the germline difference seen at one junction end. This chain joins TRBV6-6 and TRBJ1-4; 10 nucleotides agree with TRBD1. Germline CDR1 MNHNY, CDR2 SVGAGI (reference sequence). The CDR3 extends over 13 amino acids. As DNA, the CDR3 is TGTGCCAACAGTCGGGACAGGGGTGAAAAACTGTTTTTT. Protein: CANSRDRGEKLFF.

This clonotype turned up a few times. CDR3 in DNA: TGTGCCAGCAGTGACCCTGAGGACCCGGAGGACAGGGTGTTTCGCGAGCAGTACGTC. It specifies CASSDPEDPEDRVFREQYV. The chain is built from TRBV2 and TRBJ2-7, with TRBD1 identical over 8 bases. CDR1 is SNHLY and CDR2 is FYNNEI in the germline V gene. CDR3 length equals 19 residues. With 3 bases clipped from V and 6 bases from J, the junction kept 22 bases outside the gene matches.

This clonotype was observed a handful of times. The CDR3, as DNA: TGTGCCAGCAGCTCCACCCAGGGGGCCTACGAGCAGTACTTC. Its translation: CASSSTQGAYEQYF. V usage is TRBV11-1 and J usage is TRBJ2-7; 7 nucleotides line up with TRBD1. The V gene end was trimmed by 4 bases and the J gene end by 2 bases; junction bases not matched to a gene: 5. Per the germline V gene, CDR1 is SGHAT and CDR2 is FQDESV (reference sequence). This CDR3 comprises 14 residues.

In its sample, this clonotype was seen many times. This chain connects TRBV7-9 to TRBJ2-1; TRBD2 matches at 12 bases. Germline values: CDR1 SEHNR, CDR2 FQNEAQ (reference sequence). J lost 4 bases, V lost 3 bases, and 4 bases had no gene match. The CDR3 loop spans 16 amino acids. DNA for the CDR3: TGTGCCAGCAGCTTGGGACTAGCGGGTGATTACAATGAGCAGTTCTTC. Protein sequence: CASSLGLAGDYNEQFF.

To note about this clonotype: Being one base from a much bigger clone, this may be a read error. The gene calls are TRBV20-1 and TRBJ2-3, with D uncertain. Looked up from germline, CDR1 is DFQATT and CDR2 is SNEGSKA (reference sequence). The CDR3 spans 12 residues. CDR3: CSAYTGTDTQDF. CDR3 DNA: TGCAGTGCTTATACCGGAACAGATACGCAGGATTTT.

This clonotype was counted ten times or more. The chain links TRBV7-2 to TRBJ2-1; 7 bases map to TRBD2. The CDR3 covers 16 residues. Germline V CDR1 and CDR2: SGHTA, FQGNSA. Trimming at V came to 5 bases and at J to 3 bases, leaving 10 bases not matched to a gene. CDR3 in DNA: TGTGCCAGCAGCCTCACCGGGACTAACCGCTACAATGAGCAGTTCTTC. Protein product: CASSLTGTNRYNEQFF.

This clonotype was recorded at least ten times. The rearrangement joins TRBV4-3 to TRBJ2-3; a weak D match, TRBD2 (6 bases). The V and J ends lost 1 base and 5 bases respectively, with 10 bases between them. CDR3 size: 14 residues. Germline loops: CDR1 LGHNA, CDR2 YSLEER. The CDR3 nucleotides read TGCGCCAGCAGCCAAGGGAGGGCGGTAGATACGCAGTATTTT. Residues: CASSQGRAVDTQYF.

The genes are TRBV20-1 and TRBJ2-1; possibly TRBD2 for D (5 bases). The CDR3 sequence is 14 residues long. Germline CDR1 and CDR2: DFQATT and SNEGSKA (reference sequence). V lost 5 bases and J lost 0, with 11 bases in between. The CDR3 reads CSAQDFSSYNEQFF. The CDR3 coding sequence is TGCAGTGCTCAGGACTTCAGCTCCTACAATGAGCAGTTCTTC.

Only a few counts were recorded for this clonotype. As DNA, the CDR3 is TGTGCCAGCAGCCAAGTAGGGTCTGGGGCCAACGTCCTGACTTTC. It is translated as CASSQVGSGANVLTF. The gene calls are TRBV3-1 and TRBJ2-6; D unclear. The V gene lost 1 base and the J gene lost 1 base, with 5 bases spanning the gap. The CDR3 contains 15 residues. Germline CDR1 LGHDT, CDR2 YNNKEL (reference sequence).

This clonotype was recorded a few times. The genes are TRBV24-1 and TRBJ2-7, with D possibly being TRBD2 (6 bases). Germline CDR1 is KGHDR and CDR2 is SFDVKD. The CDR3 has 10 residues. The ends were cut back, 12 bases at V and 7 bases at J, with 12 bases in the middle. CDR3 coding DNA: TGTGCCCCCACCCGGGGGGAGCAGTACTTC. Its translation: CAPTRGEQYF.

This clonotype showed up many times. The chain is built from TRBV10-2 and TRBJ2-3; D might be TRBD2 (6 bases). The germline V and J ends were trimmed by 4 bases and 5 bases, with 10 bases remaining between them. The CDR3 consists of 13 residues. Germline assignment: CDR1 WSHSY and CDR2 SAAADI. The CDR3 here is CASSVPGEDTQYF. The CDR3 nucleotides are TGCGCCAGCAGTGTTCCGGGGGAAGATACGCAGTATTTT.

This clonotype was detected many times. The chain combines TRBV30 with TRBJ1-6; D is unresolved. This CDR3 contains 11 residues. Per the germline V gene, CDR1 is GTSNPN and CDR2 is SVGIG (reference sequence). Between the trimmed V and J ends, which lost 4 bases and 8 bases, there was a span of 6 bases. DNA of the CDR3: TGTGCCTGGAATCGGGATTCACCCCTCCACTTT. Encoded protein: CAWNRDSPLHF.

The chain links TRBV3-1 to TRBJ2-1; the D is unclear. Germline CDR1 LGHDT, CDR2 YNNKEL (reference sequence). The CDR3 covers 17 residues. V was cut by 3 bases and J by 5 bases, with 20 bases left in between. This CDR3 reads CASSHAAVGWINNEQFF. CDR3 in DNA: TGTGCCAGCAGCCATGCCGCTGTCGGCTGGATAAACAATGAGCAGTTCTTC.

This clonotype has just a few counts. V gene TRBV7-2 combines with J gene TRBJ1-3; 7 nucleotides agree with TRBD1. V shed 2 bases and J 0 bases; nucleotides not matched to a gene: 4. This CDR3 contains 16 residues. Germline lookup yields CDR1 SGHTA and CDR2 FQGNSA. This CDR3 is CASSLQGQLSGNTIYF. The CDR3 nucleotides read TGTGCCAGCAGCTTACAGGGACAGCTCTCTGGAAACACCATATATTTT.

Concerning this clonotype itself: This may be a read error, as it is one base from a much larger clone. This sequence joins TRBV29-1 and TRBJ2-1; TRBD1 matches at 7 bases. V was pared by 3 bases and J by 9 bases, with 5 bases of the junction left unmatched. There are 12 residues in the CDR3. The germline V gene encodes CDR1 SQVTM and CDR2 ANQGSEA. CDR3 sequence (DNA): TGCAGCGTTGAGAAACAGGGGAGTGAGCAGTTCTTC. Its translation: CSVEKQGSEQFF.